These T cell receptor beta chains were read from a single sample in a study of blood T cell repertoires in COVID-19. Here immunoSEQ multiplex PCR was the method, and the copy in TCRdb shows in-frame clones only, minus some. The profile shows about 180,000 clones, roughly 83% of them singletons. The sample was PBMCs or T cells enriched from blood (not recorded which). These receptor sequences come from a woman aged 25 to 39 who had recovered from COVID-19. Each CDR3 is given with its conserved first and last residue. A D gene is named only where the DNA matches it firmly. Size is omitted from some rows. Given values are once, few, many or a class for expanded clones.

abundance,j_gene,v_gene,d_gene,CDR3aa,CDR3nt
.,TRBJ1-2,TRBV4-2,.,CASSPTPIRGENYGYTF,TGTGCCAGCAGCCCGACCCCCATCAGGGGAGAAAACTATGGCTACACCTTC
few,TRBJ2-1,TRBV5-8,TRBD2,CASSLSGLAAKKQFF,TGTGCCAGCAGCCTAAGTGGACTAGCGGCCAAAAAGCAGTTCTTC
.,TRBJ1-2,TRBV6-6,.,CASSPPGYYGYTF,TGTGCCAGCAGTCCCCCTGGCTACTATGGCTACACCTTC
.,TRBJ2-7,TRBV27,TRBD2,CASSLAGLTYEQYF,TGTGCCAGCAGTTTGGCGGGACTAACCTACGAGCAGTACTTC
.,TRBJ2-7,TRBV12-3/TRBV12-4,TRBD2,CASRISSGYEQYF,TGTGCCAGCAGGATTTCTAGCGGTTACGAGCAGTACTTC
few,TRBJ1-5,TRBV19,TRBD1,CASSIRGTGGEFQPQHF,TGTGCCAGTAGTATCCGCGGGACAGGGGGAGAATTTCAGCCCCAGCATTTT
few,TRBJ1-1,TRBV14,.,CASSLSMMNTEAFF,TGTGCCAGCAGCCTTAGTATGATGAACACTGAAGCTTTCTTT
once,TRBJ2-7,TRBV14,TRBD1,CASSPRDRPYEQYF,TGTGCCAGCAGCCCCCGGGACAGGCCCTACGAGCAGTACTTC
.,TRBJ2-1,TRBV5-4,.,CASSLSGPGNEQFF,TGTGCCAGCAGCTTAAGCGGGCCCGGGAATGAGCAGTTCTTC
.,TRBJ1-1,TRBV6-5,TRBD1,CASSPTGLGTEAFF,TGTGCCAGCAGTCCGACAGGGCTAGGCACTGAAGCTTTCTTT
.,TRBJ1-2,TRBV15,.,CATSRVTGTIIGYGYTF,TGTGCCACCAGCAGAGTAACAGGGACCATCATCGGCTATGGCTACACCTTC
once,TRBJ1-1,TRBV7-8,.,CASSSEWGEDTEAFF,TGTGCCAGCAGCTCAGAATGGGGGGAGGACACTGAAGCTTTCTTT
.,TRBJ2-1,TRBV11-2,TRBD2,CASSSYVGGRYNEQFF,TGTGCCAGCAGCTCCTATGTGGGGGGGAGGTACAATGAGCAGTTCTTC
.,TRBJ1-5,TRBV2,.,CASSETSGGNQPQHF,TGTGCCAGCAGTGAAACCTCAGGGGGCAATCAGCCCCAGCATTTT
medium-sized,TRBJ2-7,TRBV29-1,.,CSVPTGAGGNYEQYF,TGCAGCGTTCCTACCGGGGCAGGGGGGAACTACGAGCAGTACTTC
.,TRBJ2-3,TRBV5-1,TRBD2,CASSASGGRDTQYF,TGCGCCAGCAGCGCTTCGGGAGGACGGGATACGCAGTATTTT
.,TRBJ2-7,TRBV28,.,CASSFKSGWSYEQYF,TGTGCCAGCAGTTTCAAGTCAGGGTGGTCCTACGAGCAGTACTTC
.,TRBJ2-1,TRBV6-1,TRBD2,CASSEEAGAGHEQFF,TGTGCCAGCAGTGAAGAGGCGGGAGCCGGGCATGAGCAGTTCTTC
.,TRBJ2-2,TRBV28,TRBD2,CASSLWREVAGELFF,TGTGCCAGCAGTTTATGGCGGGAGGTGGCCGGGGAGCTGTTTTTT
.,TRBJ1-1,TRBV4-1,.,CASSRSHGQGMNTEAFF,TGCGCCAGCAGCCGTAGCCATGGGCAGGGCATGAACACTGAAGCTTTCTTT
once,TRBJ2-1,TRBV29-1,.,CSVVDSSSYNEQFF,TGCAGCGTTGTGGACTCGAGCTCCTACAATGAGCAGTTCTTC
.,TRBJ2-7,TRBV7-8,TRBD2,CASSSMGLAETYEQYF,TGTGCCAGCAGCTCCATGGGACTAGCGGAAACCTACGAGCAGTACTTC
.,TRBJ1-1,TRBV5-6,.,CASSPQDTEAFF,TGTGCCAGCAGCCCCCAGGACACTGAAGCTTTCTTT
.,TRBJ1-3,TRBV21-1,.,CASSKLRPAVSTGTNSGNTIYF,TGTGCCAGCAGCAAATTGCGACCTGCAGTTTCGACAGGGACAAACTCTGGAAACACCATATATTTT
.,TRBJ2-1,TRBV28,TRBD2,CASSSGTSSYNEQFF,TGTGCCAGCAGTTCCGGGACTAGCTCCTACAATGAGCAGTTCTTC
.,TRBJ2-1,TRBV12-3/TRBV12-4,.,CASKAMNEQFF,TGTGCCAGCAAAGCTATGAATGAGCAGTTCTTC
once,TRBJ2-7,TRBV6-5,.,CASSYGAFHEQYF,TGTGCCAGCAGTTACGGGGCTTTCCACGAGCAGTACTTC
.,TRBJ2-6,TRBV6-1,.,CASSEQNARGANVLTF,TGTGCCAGCAGTGAACAGAACGCGCGGGGGGCCAACGTCCTGACTTTC
.,TRBJ1-3,TRBV3-1/TRBV3-2,.,CASSPHRDTRNTIYF,TGTGCCAGCAGCCCCCACCGGGACACCCGAAACACCATATATTTT
.,TRBJ1-1,TRBV19,.,CASSIGGSNTEAFF,TGTGCCAGTAGTATAGGGGGCTCCAACACTGAAGCTTTCTTT
.,TRBJ2-7,TRBV14,TRBD2,CASSSLAGPSYEQYF,TGTGCCAGCAGCTCTCTAGCGGGTCCATCCTACGAGCAGTACTTC
once,TRBJ2-7,TRBV6-4,TRBD1,CASSKRTGGYEQYF,TGTGCCAGCAGTAAGCGGACAGGGGGCTACGAGCAGTACTTC
once,TRBJ1-2,TRBV27,TRBD1,CASSLGGQGNGYTF,TGTGCCAGCAGTTTAGGTGGACAGGGGAATGGCTACACCTTC
few,TRBJ1-2,TRBV5-4,.,CASSSYGLTYNYGYTF,TGTGCCAGCAGCTCGTATGGTTTGACATATAACTATGGCTACACCTTC
.,TRBJ2-1,TRBV19,.,CASSSAQVGYYNEQFF,TGTGCCAGTAGTTCCGCTCAAGTCGGGTACTACAATGAGCAGTTCTTC
.,TRBJ1-2,TRBV7-8,.,CASSLGVSYGYTF,TGTGCCAGCAGCTTAGGAGTGTCCTATGGCTACACCTTC
.,TRBJ1-1,TRBV28,.,CASSLGGREAFF,TGTGCCAGCAGTTTGGGGGGGCGGGAAGCTTTCTTT
.,TRBJ2-7,TRBV4-2,.,CASSQDLGPDEQYF,TGTGCCAGCAGCCAAGATCTAGGTCCAGACGAGCAGTACTTC
.,TRBJ2-7,TRBV9,.,CARSVGPQGGVSSYEQYF,TGTGCCCGCAGCGTAGGGCCACAGGGGGGGGTCAGCTCCTACGAGCAGTACTTC
once,TRBJ2-7,TRBV5-1,.,CASSTGEGYEQYF,TGCGCCAGCAGTACGGGAGAGGGCTACGAGCAGTACTTC
.,TRBJ1-4,TRBV28,.,CASSLGGANEKLFF,TGTGCCAGCAGTTTAGGGGGGGCTAATGAAAAACTGTTTTTT
few,TRBJ1-3,TRBV9,.,CASSPSGVGSGNTIYF,TGTGCCAGCAGCCCGTCTGGAGTTGGCTCTGGAAACACCATATATTTT